One and the same sample provided the 19 T cell receptor beta chains below, sequenced in a study of tumour-infiltrating T cells in Burkitt lymphoma. Generated by immunoSEQ multiplex PCR, the TCRdb table keeps only in-frame clones and is missing some. The sample lists 4,500 to 6,000 clones; about a tenth were seen once. Material: tumor tissue. These receptors came from a human donor with diffuse large B-cell lymphoma.

The rearrangement joins TRBV5-1 to TRBJ2-7; TRBD2 matches 9 bases. This CDR3 spans 14 amino acids. The junction had 7 bases not matched to a gene; V was cut back by 5 bases and J by 4 bases. Germline CDR1 and CDR2: SGHRS and YFSETQ. CDR3 sequence reads: CASRPGLATYEQYF. For the CDR3, the DNA is TGCGCCAGCAGACCAGGACTAGCGACTTACGAGCAGTACTTC.

The chain is built from TRBV28 and TRBJ2-6; a possible D gene is TRBD1 (5 bases). The CDR3 has 15 amino acids. Trimming removed 6 bases at V and 0 bases at J, with 9 bases between. The V gene's germline CDR1 is MDHEN and CDR2 SYDVKM. The CDR3 DNA follows: TGTGCCAGCAGCCCGACAGACTCTGGGGCCAACGTCCTGACTTTC. Translated: CASSPTDSGANVLTF. The entire variable domain, with the rest obtained from reference TRBV28 and TRBJ2-6, is as follows: DVKVTQSSRYLVKRTGEKVFLECVQDMDHENMFWYRQDPGLGLRLIYFSYDVKMKEKGDIPEGYSVSREKKERFSLILESASTNQTSMYLCASSPTDSGANVLTFGAGSRLTVL.

This clone was recorded a few times. The chain combines TRBV28 with TRBJ2-5, with TRBD1 matching over 10 bases. V was clipped by 5 bases and J by 7 bases; unmatched bases: 13. The CDR3 runs to 16 residues. Germline values: CDR1 MDHEN, CDR2 SYDVKM. The CDR3 here is CASSRQGASGYGTQYF. CDR3 DNA: TGTGCCAGCAGTCGACAGGGGGCGAGTGGTTACGGGACCCAGTACTTC.

This clone turned up a few times. The rearrangement uses TRBV5-1 and TRBJ2-2, with D tentatively TRBD2 (7 bases). CDR3 size: 15 residues. The V and J ends lost 7 bases and 4 bases respectively, with 17 bases between them. Looked up from germline, CDR1 is SGHRS and CDR2 is YFSETQ. In DNA form, the CDR3 reads TGCGCCAGCTGCCAGGGCGGGGGCGGCACCGGGGAGCTGTTTTTT. It translates to CASCQGGGGTGELFF.

By sample share, this clone is large. The CDR3 bases are TGTGCCAGTAGTGAGACTAGCGGGGCATTCAATGAGCAGTTCTTC. Translating it yields CASSETSGAFNEQFF. This chain links TRBV19 with TRBJ2-1; 11 positions match TRBD2. Germline values: CDR1 LNHDA, CDR2 SQIVND (reference sequence). CDR3 size: 15 residues. Unmatched junction bases numbered 6, after V lost 5 bases and J lost 6 bases.

The CDR3 protein is CASSRGGGGAWEQYF. CDR3 bases: TGTGCCAGCAGTCGCGGGGGCGGGGGGGCTTGGGAGCAGTACTTC. The genes are TRBV6-5 and TRBJ2-7, with 9 positions matching TRBD2. The V gene end was trimmed by 5 bases and the J gene end by 7 bases; junction bases not matched to a gene: 12. This CDR3 has 15 amino acids. Germline lookup yields CDR1 MNHEY and CDR2 SVGAGI.

This clone was seen only a few times. V is TRBV9 and J is TRBJ1-4; D ambiguous. Germline V gene data show CDR1 as SGDLS and CDR2 as YYNGEE. The CDR3 contains 15 residues. V dropped 5 bases and J dropped 6 bases, with 17 bases sitting between them. The CDR3 protein is CASSPGTVAYEKLFF. CDR3 DNA: TGTGCCAGCAGTCCAGGAACAGTGGCGTATGAAAAACTGTTTTTT. Together with reference TRBV9 and TRBJ1-4, the CDR3 gives the full variable domain: DSGVTQTPKHLITATGQRVTLRCSPRSGDLSVYWYQQSLDQGLQFLIQYYNGEERAKGNILERFSAQQFPDLHSELNLSSLELGDSALYFCASSPGTVAYEKLFFGSGTQLSVL.

This clone was counted a few times. This chain links TRBV19 with TRBJ2-3; D uncertain. Trimming cost V 1 base and J 0 bases, with 8 bases left between them. The germline CDR1 and CDR2 sequences are LNHDA and SQIVND (reference sequence). This CDR3 spans 15 amino acids. In DNA, the CDR3 is TGTGCCAGTAGTATAGGAGCCGCTAGCACAGATACGCAGTATTTT. Translated, it gives CASSIGAASTDTQYF.

The chain carries TRBV4-2 and TRBJ1-3; D gene ambiguous. V lost 4 bases to trimming and J lost 2 bases, with 9 bases between them. CDR3 size: 14 residues. Looked up from germline, CDR1 is LGHNA and CDR2 is YNFKEQ. The CDR3 spells CASSPLMAGNTIYF. In nucleotides, the CDR3 is TGTGCCAGCAGCCCACTAATGGCTGGAAACACCATATATTTT.

In its sample, this clone was seen a few times. V gene TRBV11-2 combines with J gene TRBJ1-1; maybe TRBD1 (5 bases). From germline, CDR1 is SGHAT and CDR2 FQNNGV. The CDR3 loop spans 18 amino acids. The V end was cut by 0 bases, the J end by 0 bases, with 17 bases between. CDR3 amino acids: CASSLDLIRDFMNTEAFF. The CDR3 DNA sequence: TGTGCCAGCAGCTTAGATCTCATCCGGGACTTTATGAACACTGAAGCTTTCTTT. Full variable domain (outside the CDR3, taken from reference TRBV11-2 and TRBJ1-1): EAGVAQSPRYKIIEKRQSVAFWCNPISGHATLYWYQQILGQGPKLLIQFQNNGVVDDSQLPKDRFSAERLKGVDSTLKIQPAKLEDSAVYLCASSLDLIRDFMNTEAFFGQGTRLTVV.

Comment on this clone: This likely comes from a read error, as the CDR3 has no conserved phenylalanine or tryptophan at its end. The limits of the CDR3 on the DNA are not certain, so only TCRdb's listed CDR3 is given. The chain joins TRBV5-6 to TRBJ1-3. From its first to its last residue, the CDR3 has 10 amino acids. In germline, CDR1 is SGHDT, CDR2 YYEEEE. Here the CDR3 reads CASSFRRGAK.

V and J are TRBV5-5 and TRBJ1-1; a weak D match, TRBD1 (5 bases). Germline V gives CDR1 SGHKS, CDR2 YYEKEE (reference sequence). Trimming removed 0 bases from V and 0 bases from J, with 6 bases in between. The CDR3 runs 14 residues. DNA of the CDR3: TGTGCCAGCAGCTTGGGACAGATGAACACTGAAGCTTTCTTT. This gives the protein CASSLGQMNTEAFF.

The rearrangement joins TRBV4-1 to TRBJ1-5; the D gene is possibly TRBD1 (5 bases). V was pared by 5 bases and J by 7 bases, with 18 bases between. Germline V lookup: CDR1 MGHRA, CDR2 YSYEKL. This CDR3 is built from 15 residues. Written as DNA, the CDR3 is TGCGCCAGCAGCTCCTATTTAGGGGCGAAGCAGCCCCAGCATTTT. This sequence encodes CASSSYLGAKQPQHF.

In this sample, this clone turned up a few times. The CDR3: CASSEGEGYTQYF. In DNA form, the CDR3 reads TGTGCCAGCAGTGAAGGGGAGGGATATACGCAGTATTTT. The genes are TRBV6-4 and TRBJ2-3, with 7 bases aligning to TRBD2. After removal of 3 bases from V and 7 bases from J, the junction contained 4 bases not matched to a gene. Germline V gene sequence: CDR1 MRHNA, CDR2 SNTAGT. This CDR3 comprises 13 residues.

The chain employs TRBV5-4 and TRBJ2-5, with a weak D call TRBD1 (6 bases). The V end lost 0 bases, the J end lost 1 base, and 10 bases lay between the germline ends. The CDR3 has 15 residues. The V gene's germline CDR1 is SGHNT and CDR2 YYREEE (reference sequence). CDR3 DNA: TGTGCCAGCAGCTTGGAGGCAGGGGTCCAAGAGACCCAGTACTTC. As protein: CASSLEAGVQETQYF. The complete variable domain, with remaining parts taken from reference TRBV5-4 and TRBJ2-5, reads ETGVTQSPTHLIKTRGQQVTLRCSSQSGHNTVSWYQQALGQGPQFIFQYYREEENGRGNFPPRFSGLQFPNYSSELNVNALELDDSALYLCASSLEAGVQETQYFGPGTRLLVL.

This clone was counted a few times. CDR3 sequence (DNA): TGCGCCAGCAGCTTGGGGCAGGGGGCTGGTGGCTACACCTTC. This gives the protein CASSLGQGAGGYTF. The V and J genes are TRBV5-1 and TRBJ1-2; TRBD1 matches 8 bases. CDR3 size: 14 residues. Trimming took 0 bases from V and 7 from J; bases not matched to a gene: 5. Looked up from germline, CDR1 is SGHRS and CDR2 is YFSETQ.

The chain uses TRBV4-2 and TRBJ2-7; maybe TRBD2 (6 bases). Looked up from germline, CDR1 is LGHNA and CDR2 is YNFKEQ. The CDR3 has 14 amino acids. V was pared by 1 base and J by 3 bases, with 10 bases between. The CDR3 DNA reads TGTGCCAGCAGCCAAGTCTGGGGGGACTACGAGCAGTACTTC. This translates into CASSQVWGDYEQYF.

This clone came up a few times. J is TRBJ1-5 and V is TRBV5-8, with a weak D call TRBD1 (6 bases). CDR1 is SGHTS and CDR2 is YDEGEE in the germline V gene. V lost 6 bases to trimming and J lost 5 bases, with 15 bases between them. The CDR3 runs to 14 residues. CDR3 DNA: TGTGCCAGCACCTTTTGGGGGGCGGATCAGCCCCAGCATTTT. It translates to CASTFWGADQPQHF. Full variable domain (outside the CDR3, taken from reference TRBV5-8 and TRBJ1-5): EAGVTQSPTHLIKTRGQQATLRCSPISGHTSVYWYQQALGLGLQFLLWYDEGEERNRGNFPPRFSGRQFPNYSSELNVNALELEDSALYLCASTFWGADQPQHFGDGTRLSIL.

The V gene is TRBV13, the J gene TRBJ2-1; D gene ambiguous. The germline V and J ends were trimmed by 0 bases and 9 bases, with 3 bases remaining between them. This CDR3 region has 11 residues. Looked up from germline, CDR1 is PRHDT and CDR2 is FYEKMQ (reference sequence). CDR3 sequence (DNA): TGTGCCAGCAGCTTAGGGTTTGAGCAGTTCTTC. It yields the protein CASSLGFEQFF.